This T cell receptor beta chain stems from a study of blood T cell repertoires in COVID-19. The wider study: From the United States, Italy and Spain came samples of acute and convalescent COVID-19.

In germline, CDR1 is SGHRS, CDR2 YFSETQ. V was cut by 1 base and J by 0 bases, with 14 bases left in between. This CDR3 has 16 residues. Source study methods: Quantification of nucleated cells was approximated via reference gene primer amplification. Data came from immunoSEQ multiplex PCR; TCRdb stores just in-frame clones and leaves some out. For V, J and clone size, that table is used; D and trimming come from the DNA. Among over 130,000 clones listed, about 90% were seen once. Specimen: peripheral blood. V gene TRBV5-1 combines with J gene TRBJ2-7; D might be TRBD1 (5 bases). This receptor was identified in a woman of 80 years or more with acute or convalescent COVID-19. Here the CDR3 reads CASSLNWGTDSYEQYF. CDR3 nucleotides: TGCGCCAGCAGCTTGAATTGGGGCACAGACTCCTACGAGCAGTACTTC.